One and the same sample provided the 30 T cell receptor beta chains below, sequenced in a study of CD8 T cells in Susac syndrome. Random hexamers served to reverse transcribe roughly 0.45 to 1 ug RNA. TCRdb fed the immunoSEQ multiplex PCR reads into MiXCR, producing one record per CDR3 protein. The sample has about 190,000 distinct CDR3 sequences, roughly 92% seen once. The sequenced sample was CD4+ T cells from PBMCs. All receptors derive from a human donor in good health.

This sequence joins TRBV5-1 and TRBJ2-3; tentative D call: TRBD2 (5 bases). Looked up from germline, CDR1 is SGHRS and CDR2 is YFSETQ. The CDR3 is made up of 14 amino acids. Trimming removed 1 base at V and 6 bases at J, with 12 bases between. This CDR3 is CASSLMDSRDTQYF. DNA for the CDR3: TGCGCCAGCAGCTTGATGGACTCCCGGGATACGCAGTATTTT.

This chain connects TRBV20-1 to TRBJ1-1; D not resolved. This CDR3 has 13 residues. CDR1 and CDR2 from the germline V gene are DFQATT and SNEGSKA (reference sequence). V shed 2 bases and J shed 1 base, with 8 bases lying between them. The CDR3 region has the DNA TGCAGTGCTAGACTCGTCACGAACACTGAAGCTTTCTTT. This sequence encodes CSARLVTNTEAFF.

The chain uses TRBV14 and TRBJ1-2, with a weak D call TRBD1 (6 bases). The germline V gene encodes CDR1 SGHDN and CDR2 FVKESK. This CDR3 has 12 amino acids. V shed 4 bases and J shed 7 bases, with 10 bases lying between them. The CDR3 region is CASSPTGFGYTF. CDR3 nucleotide sequence: TGTGCCAGCAGCCCAACAGGGTTTGGCTACACCTTC.

The chain uses TRBV7-2 and TRBJ1-2; no clear D. Trimming removed 5 bases at V and 4 bases at J, with 17 bases between. The CDR3 loop spans 15 amino acids. The germline CDR1 and CDR2 sequences are SGHTA and FQGNSA. The CDR3 loop reads CASSHRTSWSYGYTF. In DNA form, the CDR3 reads TGTGCCAGCAGCCACCGGACCTCCTGGAGCTATGGCTACACCTTC.

The chain employs TRBV20-1 and TRBJ2-4; TRBD1 matches 9 bases. CDR3 length: 13 residues. Germline CDR1 DFQATT, CDR2 SNEGSKA (reference sequence). The J segment lost 8 bases and the V segment lost 1 base, leaving 3 bases of the junction unmatched. CDR3 sequence: CSARGQGVYIQYF. In DNA, the CDR3 is TGCAGTGCTAGAGGACAGGGGGTGTACATTCAGTACTTC.

The chain combines TRBV5-6 with TRBJ1-2, with 9 bases lining up with TRBD1. J was trimmed by 0 bases and V by 3 bases; bases with no gene match: 6. This CDR3 is built from 16 residues. CDR1 and CDR2 (germline): SGHDT, YYEEEE. CDR3 coding DNA: TGTGCCAGCAGCTATTCCGGGACAGGGTCTAACTATGGCTACACCTTC. Its translation is CASSYSGTGSNYGYTF.

This chain connects TRBV29-1 to TRBJ2-3, with no clear D. Per germline, CDR1 SQVTM and CDR2 ANQGSEA. The CDR3 consists of 13 residues. V was clipped by 2 bases and J by 9 bases, with 15 bases between them. The CDR3 DNA sequence: TGCAGCGTTGAATTCGCAACCGATAGGACGCAGTATTTT. Protein product: CSVEFATDRTQYF.

The genes are TRBV7-2 and TRBJ1-1; possible D gene TRBD1, 6 bases. V dropped 5 bases and J dropped 1 base, with 8 bases sitting between them. In germline, CDR1 is SGHTA, CDR2 FQGNSA. The CDR3 has 13 residues. CDR3 coding DNA: TGTGCCAGCAGCGGGACATCGAACACTGAAGCTTTCTTT. It specifies CASSGTSNTEAFF.

V gene TRBV29-1 combines with J gene TRBJ2-1, with 8 bases aligning to TRBD2. The CDR3 contains 15 residues. After removal of 4 bases from V and 0 bases from J, the junction contained 5 bases not matched to a gene. Germline V lookup: CDR1 SQVTM, CDR2 ANQGSEA. The CDR3 DNA reads as TGCAGCGTTGCCCCGGGGGGGAGCTCCTACAATGAGCAGTTCTTC. This translates into CSVAPGGSSYNEQFF.

V is TRBV6-1 and J is TRBJ2-7; 8 nucleotides align to TRBD1. The germline CDR1 and CDR2 sequences are MNHNS and SASEGT. J lost 4 bases, V lost 7 bases, and 9 bases had no gene match. This CDR3 is 14 amino acids long. The chain's CDR3 is CASTPDRAIYEQYF. The DNA of the CDR3 is TGTGCCAGCACCCCGGACAGGGCGATATACGAGCAGTACTTC.

The chain carries TRBV2 and TRBJ1-1; D gene uncertain. The germline gives CDR1 SNHLY, CDR2 FYNNEI. This CDR3 has 14 amino acids. Trimming removed 2 bases at V and 2 bases at J, with 9 bases between. The CDR3 DNA sequence: TGTGCCAGCAGTGAACAACAGTTTAACACTGAAGCTTTCTTT. Protein sequence: CASSEQQFNTEAFF.

The chain carries TRBV20-1 and TRBJ2-1; 9 positions match TRBD2. This CDR3 contains 16 residues. Germline values: CDR1 DFQATT, CDR2 SNEGSKA (reference sequence). V shed 4 bases, J shed 4 bases, and the junction held 11 bases outside the gene matches. The CDR3 sequence: CSAIPPRGGIYNEQFF. The CDR3 DNA is TGCAGTGCTATTCCGCCGCGGGGGGGAATATACAATGAGCAGTTCTTC.

A few counts support this clonotype. The chain is built from TRBV28 and TRBJ1-5, with D possibly TRBD1 on 5 matching bases. The V end lost 6 bases, the J end lost 4 bases, and 13 bases lay between the germline ends. Germline CDR1 and CDR2: MDHEN and SYDVKM. This CDR3 has 14 residues. The CDR3 here is CASSPGRGNQPQHF. The CDR3 DNA follows: TGTGCCAGCAGCCCGGGACGGGGAAATCAGCCCCAGCATTTT.

The chain carries TRBV29-1 and TRBJ2-3; D is possibly TRBD2 (5 bases). The germline CDR1 and CDR2 sequences are SQVTM and ANQGSEA. CDR3 length: 13 amino acids. The V and J ends lost 4 bases and 3 bases respectively, with 11 bases between them. The CDR3: CSVVTRVTDTQYF. The CDR3 DNA sequence: TGCAGCGTTGTGACGAGGGTTACAGATACGCAGTATTTT.

CDR3 loop: CASSPLSGRPGNTIYF. The CDR3 DNA sequence: TGTGCCAGCTCACCACTTTCAGGGAGACCTGGAAACACCATATATTTT. This chain joins TRBV18 and TRBJ1-3; D is perhaps TRBD1 (5 bases). Trimming cost V 1 base and J 2 bases, with 12 bases left between them. The CDR3 spans 16 residues. CDR1 and CDR2 from the germline V gene are KGHSH and LQKENI. The entire variable domain, with the rest obtained from reference TRBV18 and TRBJ1-3, is as follows: NAGVMQNPRHLVRRRGQEARLRCSPMKGHSHVYWYRQLPEEGLKFMVYLQKENIIDESGMPKERFSAEFPKEGPSILRIQQVVRGDSAAYFCASSPLSGRPGNTIYFGEGSWLTVV.

The chain has TRBV7-3 and TRBJ2-3, with 14 bases fitting TRBD2. Trimming removed 5 bases from V and 5 bases from J; junction bases left unmatched: 6. This CDR3 has 16 amino acids. In germline, CDR1 is SGHTA, CDR2 FQGTGA. The CDR3 spells CASSPTSGGAGDTQYF. CDR3 nucleotide sequence: TGTGCCAGCAGCCCGACTAGCGGGGGGGCAGGAGATACGCAGTATTTT.

This clonotype was recorded once. This CDR3 reads CSVDQSGQNTEAFF. The CDR3 DNA follows: TGCAGCGTTGATCAATCGGGACAAAACACTGAAGCTTTCTTT. This chain uses TRBV29-1 with TRBJ1-1; perhaps TRBD1 as D (6 bases). V was pared by 3 bases and J by 2 bases, with 13 bases between. The CDR3 is made up of 14 amino acids. CDR1 and CDR2 from the germline V gene are SQVTM and ANQGSEA.

For the CDR3, the DNA is TGTGCCAGCAGACCACAACCCGCAGGGGCCACTGAAGCTTTCTTT. Translated, it gives CASRPQPAGATEAFF. V and J are TRBV6-2 or TRBV6-3 and TRBJ1-1, with a weak D call TRBD1 (6 bases). The V end lost 6 bases, the J end lost 4 bases, and 18 bases lay between the germline ends. This CDR3 has 15 residues. The germline gives CDR1 MNHEY, CDR2 SVGEGT.

The sample holds one count of this clonotype. J is TRBJ1-1 and V is TRBV9; unclear D gene. The CDR3 is made up of 13 amino acids. CDR1 SGDLS and CDR2 YYNGEE come from the germline V gene. Deletions cut 0 bases from V and 1 base from J, with 4 bases between. CDR3 sequence (DNA): TGTGCCAGCAGCGTAGCAGCGAACACTGAAGCTTTCTTT. Translating gives CASSVAANTEAFF.

The rearrangement links TRBV6-5 to TRBJ2-3; the D is unclear. Germline-derived CDR1 and CDR2 are MNHEY and SVGAGI. V was clipped by 2 bases and J by 11 bases, with 8 bases between them. The CDR3 contains 11 residues. The CDR3 sequence is CASSYGQVQYF. DNA of the CDR3: TGTGCCAGCAGTTACGGTCAGGTGCAGTATTTT.

V gene TRBV5-1 combines with J gene TRBJ1-1, with D maybe TRBD1 (6 bases). This CDR3 has 15 residues. The germline CDR1 and CDR2 sequences are SGHRS and YFSETQ. V was trimmed by 4 bases and J by 1 base, leaving 14 bases between them. CDR3 sequence reads: CASSPNRVGNTEAFF. As DNA, the CDR3 is TGCGCCAGCAGCCCTAACAGGGTAGGGAACACTGAAGCTTTCTTT. The complete variable domain, with remaining parts taken from reference TRBV5-1 and TRBJ1-1, reads KAGVTQTPRYLIKTRGQQVTLSCSPISGHRSVSWYQQTPGQGLQFLFEYFSETQRNKGNFPGRFSGRQFSNSRSEMNVSTLELGDSALYLCASSPNRVGNTEAFFGQGTRLTVV.

This rearrangement joins TRBV6-1 to TRBJ2-7, with D perhaps TRBD2 (6 bases). The CDR3 is made up of 14 amino acids. The V end lost 4 bases, the J end lost 2 bases, and 12 bases lay between the germline ends. Germline V gene data show CDR1 as MNHNS and CDR2 as SASEGT. CDR3 DNA sequence: TGTGCCAGCAGTGGGGACTCTTGGGCCTACGAGCAGTACGTC. Protein product: CASSGDSWAYEQYV.

This chain joins TRBV29-1 and TRBJ1-4; weak D call: TRBD1 (5 bases). Looked up from germline, CDR1 is SQVTM and CDR2 is ANQGSEA. The ends were cut back, 5 bases at V and 6 bases at J, with 16 bases in the middle. The CDR3 extends over 14 amino acids. This chain's CDR3 is CSVKTGEGYEKLFF. The CDR3 nucleotides are TGCAGCGTTAAAACAGGAGAAGGTTATGAAAAACTGTTTTTT.

The chain recombines TRBV6-1 with TRBJ2-7, with D hard to call. Germline CDR1 and CDR2: MNHNS and SASEGT. CDR3 length: 13 residues. With 2 bases removed from V and 4 bases from J, the gap between germline ends came to 9 bases. CDR3 sequence (DNA): TGTGCCAGCAGTGAATCTCGGATTTACGAGCAGTACTTC. It encodes CASSESRIYEQYF.

This chain links TRBV20-1 with TRBJ2-7, with D perhaps assigned TRBD1 or TRBD2 (5 bases each). Trimming shortened V by 1 base and J by 3 bases, and 13 bases separated the two germline ends. Germline V gene lookup returns CDR1 DFQATT and CDR2 SNEGSKA (reference sequence). This CDR3 spans 14 amino acids. For the CDR3, the DNA is TGCAGTGCTAGAGGGGGCGAGAGGGGCTACGAGCAGTACTTC. This encodes CSARGGERGYEQYF.

The rearrangement uses TRBV6-6 and TRBJ1-1, with 7 bases lining up with TRBD1. CDR3 length: 16 amino acids. J was trimmed by 10 bases and V by 0 bases; bases with no gene match: 14. Per the germline V gene, CDR1 is MNHNY and CDR2 is SVGAGI (reference sequence). DNA of the CDR3: TGTGCCAGCAGTTACTCGAACACAGGGGATGGTCGGTTAGCTTTCTTT. Its translation: CASSYSNTGDGRLAFF.

The V and J genes are TRBV3-1 and TRBJ2-7, with D possibly being TRBD2 (5 bases). V was trimmed by 4 bases and J by 2 bases, leaving 15 bases between them. The CDR3 contains 15 residues. Germline-derived CDR1 and CDR2 are LGHDT and YNNKEL (reference sequence). CDR3 sequence: CASSPGEGTTYEQYV. CDR3 DNA sequence: TGTGCCAGCAGCCCCGGAGAGGGAACAACCTACGAGCAGTACGTC.

This chain uses TRBV20-1 with TRBJ2-7; D remains unclear. CDR1 DFQATT and CDR2 SNEGSKA come from the germline V gene (reference sequence). This CDR3 is built from 12 residues. The germline V and J ends were trimmed by 4 bases and 2 bases, with 9 bases remaining between them. The CDR3 DNA reads TGCAGTGCTATGTCCAGGACCTACGAGCAGTACGTC. Protein product: CSAMSRTYEQYV.

The chain links TRBV18 to TRBJ2-5, with D tentatively TRBD1 (5 bases). The CDR3 spans 13 residues. V shed 3 bases and J shed 2 bases, with 7 bases lying between them. Germline V lookup: CDR1 KGHSH, CDR2 LQKENI. The DNA for the CDR3 is TGTGCCAGCTCACCCAGGGCACAAGAGACCCAGTACTTC. It encodes CASSPRAQETQYF. The full variable domain, with the rest looked up from reference TRBV18 and TRBJ2-5, is NAGVMQNPRHLVRRRGQEARLRCSPMKGHSHVYWYRQLPEEGLKFMVYLQKENIIDESGMPKERFSAEFPKEGPSILRIQQVVRGDSAAYFCASSPRAQETQYFGPGTRLLVL.

The CDR3 reads CASSETSGNTIYF. The CDR3 region has the DNA TGTGCCAGCAGTGAAACCTCTGGAAACACCATATATTTT. The chain uses TRBV6-1 and TRBJ1-3; D not resolved. The CDR3 covers 13 residues. Germline values: CDR1 MNHNS, CDR2 SASEGT. Trimming removed 2 bases at V and 0 bases at J, with 2 bases between.